This record looks at one TCR beta chain sequence and its context. These data are taken from a study of cytomegalovirus exposure and HLA in healthy donors. Germline V gene lookup returns CDR1 SGHTA and CDR2 FQGTGA. The CDR3 covers 17 residues. Losses at the gene ends were 5 bases for V and 2 bases for J; bases not matched to a gene: 9. Clones were sequenced by immunoSEQ multiplex PCR, and TCRdb holds only the in-frame ones, with some missing. The profile covers under 200,000 clones, with under 95% appearing a single time and 3% to 3.5% taken by the ten largest. Sequenced material: PBMCs. This clonotype originated in a woman aged 18 to 35 in good health and CMV-seropositive. The chain links TRBV7-3 to TRBJ2-2, with 9 bases identical to TRBD2. CDR3 DNA sequence: TGTGCCAGCAGCCCCGCGGGGGGGCGAACAAACACCGGGGAGCTGTTTTTT. Amino acids: CASSPAGGRTNTGELFF.